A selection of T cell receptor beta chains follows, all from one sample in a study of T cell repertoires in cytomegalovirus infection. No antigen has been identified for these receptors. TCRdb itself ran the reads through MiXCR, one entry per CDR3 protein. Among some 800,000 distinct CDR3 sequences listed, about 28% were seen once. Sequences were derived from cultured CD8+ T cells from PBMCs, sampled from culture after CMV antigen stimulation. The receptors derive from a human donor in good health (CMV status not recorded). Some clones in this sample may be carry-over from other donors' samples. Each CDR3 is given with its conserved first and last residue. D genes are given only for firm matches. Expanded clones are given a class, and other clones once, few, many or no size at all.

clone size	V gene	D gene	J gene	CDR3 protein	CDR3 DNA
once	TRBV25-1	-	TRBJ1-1	CASSGSTGNTEAFF	TGTGCCAGCAGTGGGTCGACGGGGAACACTGAAGCTTTCTTT
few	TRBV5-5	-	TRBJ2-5	CASSTPGEETQYF	TGTGCCAGCAGCACCCCGGGAGAAGAGACCCAGTACTTC
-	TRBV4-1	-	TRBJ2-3	CASSHTFGGNTQYF	TGCGCCAGCAGCCACACTTTCGGGGGAAATACGCAGTATTTT
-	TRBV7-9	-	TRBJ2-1	CASSSAEVPYNEQFF	TGTGCCAGCAGCTCAGCAGAGGTCCCCTACAATGAGCAGTTCTTC
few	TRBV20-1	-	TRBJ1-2	CSARGGYGYTF	TGCAGTGCTAGAGGGGGGTATGGCTACACCTTC
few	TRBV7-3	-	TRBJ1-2	CASSLSAGDNYGYTF	TGTGCCAGCAGCTTATCCGCAGGCGACAACTATGGCTACACCTTC
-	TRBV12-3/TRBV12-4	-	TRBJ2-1	CASSPGTFISYNEQFF	TGTGCCAGCAGTCCTGGGACGTTTATCTCCTACAATGAGCAGTTCTTC
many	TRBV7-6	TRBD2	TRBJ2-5	CASEGGGAPETQYF	TGTGCCAGCGAGGGCGGGGGGGCCCCAGAGACCCAGTACTTC
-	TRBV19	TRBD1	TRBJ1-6	CASSPLIGTVNSPLHF	TGTGCCAGTAGTCCCTTAATTGGGACAGTTAATTCACCCCTCCACTTT
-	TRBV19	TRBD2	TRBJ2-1	CASSLGLAGGLDEQFF	TGTGCCAGTAGTCTCGGACTAGCGGGGGGGCTAGATGAGCAGTTCTTC
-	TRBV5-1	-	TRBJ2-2	CASSARLDTGELFF	TGCGCCAGCAGCGCCCGACTAGACACCGGGGAGCTGTTTTTT
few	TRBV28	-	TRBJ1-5	CASTWGAQPQHF	TGTGCCAGCACCTGGGGGGCGCAGCCCCAGCATTTT
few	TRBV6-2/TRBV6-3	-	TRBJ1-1	CASSYQGSEAFF	TGTGCCAGCAGTTACCAGGGGTCTGAAGCTTTCTTT
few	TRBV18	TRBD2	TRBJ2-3	CASSPRSGGHADTQYF	TGTGCCAGCTCACCACGGAGCGGGGGCCACGCAGATACGCAGTATTTT
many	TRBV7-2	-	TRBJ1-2	CASSLDRAGYSYGYTF	TGTGCCAGCAGCTTAGATCGGGCAGGATACAGCTATGGCTACACCTTC
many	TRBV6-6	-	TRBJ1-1	CASTLRGTEAFF	TGTGCCAGCACCCTACGCGGGACTGAAGCTTTCTTT
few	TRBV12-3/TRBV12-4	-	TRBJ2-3	CASSWYVRAHTDTQYF	TGTGCCAGCAGTTGGTACGTCAGAGCGCACACAGATACGCAGTATTTT
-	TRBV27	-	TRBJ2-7	CASSLDMFYEQYF	TGTGCCAGCAGTTTAGATATGTTCTACGAGCAGTACTTC
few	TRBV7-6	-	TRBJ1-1	CALVGVNTEAFF	TGTGCCCTAGTTGGGGTGAACACTGAAGCTTTCTTT
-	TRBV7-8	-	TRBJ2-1	CASSLRSLLTNEQFF	TGTGCCAGCAGCTTAAGGAGCCTATTGACGAATGAGCAGTTCTTC